Shown below are 12 T cell receptor beta chains from a single sample sequenced in a study of molecular identifiers for immune sequencing clone quantification. Via MiXCR, TCRdb re-called the PCR reads, giving one row per CDR3 protein. The data show about 640,000 distinct CDR3 sequences, with nearly 20% seen just once and around 0.9% held by the top ten. Sequenced material: naive CD8+ T cells from blood, with Jurkat cell RNA spiked in. Specified subset: FACS-sorted CD8+CD4-CCR7+CD45RA+ naive T cells. Receptors originate from a human donor in good health. Some libraries in this study had Jurkat cell RNA spiked in.

In its sample, this clonotype was seen many times. The rearrangement joins TRBV28 to TRBJ1-1; no firm D call. In germline, CDR1 is MDHEN, CDR2 SYDVKM. Trimming took off 4 bases at V and 4 bases at J, with 7 bases between the two ends. The CDR3 length is 12 residues. DNA of the CDR3: TGTGCCAGCAGTTATCAGTTCACTGAAGCTTTCTTT. Translating it yields CASSYQFTEAFF.

This clonotype was counted many times. J is TRBJ1-6 and V is TRBV7-9, with 7 bases identical to TRBD1. V trimming: 2 bases; J trimming: 12 bases; junction bases outside the gene matches: 10. The CDR3 has 15 residues. CDR1 is SEHNR and CDR2 is FQNEAQ in the germline V gene (reference sequence). The CDR3 is CASSLIVGGLVPLHF. The CDR3 coding sequence is TGTGCCAGCAGCTTAATTGTAGGGGGCCTCGTACCCCTCCACTTT.

In this sample, this clonotype turned up a few times. The chain couples TRBV27 to TRBJ2-7; 8 nucleotides line up with TRBD2. The CDR3 length is 15 residues. The V gene end was trimmed by 0 bases and the J gene end by 4 bases; junction bases not matched to a gene: 5. Looked up from germline, CDR1 is MNHEY and CDR2 is SMNVEV (reference sequence). This CDR3 is CASSLSTAGGYEQYF. The CDR3 DNA follows: TGTGCCAGCAGTTTATCGACGGCGGGAGGATACGAGCAGTACTTC.

This clonotype was seen repeatedly, ten times or more. This chain connects TRBV28 to TRBJ2-2; D is unresolved. The CDR3 consists of 15 residues. Germline CDR1 and CDR2: MDHEN and SYDVKM. The V end lost 4 bases, the J end lost 2 bases, and 11 bases lay between the germline ends. The CDR3 reads CASSWRGPNTGELFF. CDR3 nucleotides: TGTGCCAGCAGTTGGCGCGGACCAAACACCGGGGAGCTGTTTTTT.

This clonotype occurred many times. V usage is TRBV7-9 and J usage is TRBJ2-7, with a weak D call TRBD2 (5 bases). The CDR3 is made up of 14 amino acids. Trimming shortened V by 3 bases and J by 6 bases, and 15 bases separated the two germline ends. The V gene's germline CDR1 is SEHNR and CDR2 FQNEAQ (reference sequence). CDR3 coding DNA: TGTGCCAGCAGCTTCTCCACCGGGGTGGGCGAGCAGTACTTC. Translating gives CASSFSTGVGEQYF.

In its sample, this clonotype was seen many times. The chain links TRBV4-3 to TRBJ1-2; 7 bases are a match to TRBD1. V was clipped by 0 bases and J by 4 bases; unmatched bases: 5. The germline V gene encodes CDR1 LGHNA and CDR2 YSLEER. This CDR3 spans 15 amino acids. The CDR3 reads CASSQDRQGVYGYTF. CDR3 sequence (DNA): TGCGCCAGCAGCCAAGACCGACAGGGCGTCTATGGCTACACCTTC.

This clonotype was observed at least ten times. The chain combines TRBV7-8 with TRBJ2-7, with 8 nucleotides matching TRBD1. Per germline, CDR1 SGHVS and CDR2 FQNEAQ. The CDR3 covers 15 residues. The junction had 2 bases not matched to a gene; V was cut back by 1 base and J by 0 bases. The DNA of the CDR3 is TGTGCCAGCAGCTTAGGGGGACAGGCCTCCTACGAGCAGTACTTC. Its protein product is CASSLGGQASYEQYF.

Of note for this clonotype: Being one base from a much bigger clone, this may be a read error. The rearrangement links TRBV6-1 to TRBJ2-1; possible D gene TRBD2, 5 bases. There are 14 residues in the CDR3. Germline V lookup: CDR1 MNHNS, CDR2 SASEGT. The chain's CDR3 is CAGSEADGQDEQFF. The CDR3 nucleotides are TGTGCCGGCAGTGAAGCGGACGGGCAAGATGAGCAGTTCTTC.

As to this clonotype: A much larger clone differs by one base, so this may be a read error. No conserved phenylalanine or tryptophan is present at the end of the CDR3, so a read error is the likely explanation. The J gene is TRBJ2-7, the V gene TRBV7-9; D remains ambiguous. CDR1 SEHNR and CDR2 FQNEAQ come from the germline V gene (reference sequence). The CDR3 extends over 15 amino acids. Trimming removed 4 bases at V and 2 bases at J, with 15 bases between. In nucleotides, the CDR3 is TGTGCCAGCAGCTCAGGCCGGCGCTTGGCCTACGAGCAGTACCTC. The encoded protein is CASSSGRRLAYEQYL.

This clonotype occurred many times. The rearrangement uses TRBV5-1 and TRBJ2-7; weak D call: TRBD2 (6 bases). CDR1 is SGHRS and CDR2 is YFSETQ in the germline V gene. The CDR3 runs 15 residues. Trimming stripped 3 bases from V and 5 bases from J, with 18 bases between. CDR3 sequence reads: CASSSGRERNHEQYF. CDR3 coding DNA: TGCGCCAGCAGCTCGGGTCGGGAGAGAAATCACGAGCAGTACTTC.

This clonotype came up many times. This chain uses TRBV29-1 with TRBJ2-1; TRBD1 matches 11 bases. CDR1 is SQVTM and CDR2 is ANQGSEA in the germline V gene. The CDR3 is 15 amino acids. V was pared by 2 bases and J by 10 bases, with 10 bases of the junction left unmatched. CDR3 in DNA: TGCAGCGTTGAAAGTGGGACAGGGGGTGGCGAGGAGCAGTTCTTC. Its protein is CSVESGTGGGEEQFF.

This clonotype was counted at least ten times. The chain recombines TRBV7-2 with TRBJ2-7; D is possibly TRBD2 (5 bases). Per the germline V gene, CDR1 is SGHTA and CDR2 is FQGNSA. V was trimmed by 2 bases and J by 7 bases, leaving 21 bases between them. The CDR3 loop spans 16 amino acids. CDR3 DNA: TGTGCCAGCAGCTTAAAATGGACTGCGCCGATTTGGGAGCAGTACTTC. Translating gives CASSLKWTAPIWEQYF.